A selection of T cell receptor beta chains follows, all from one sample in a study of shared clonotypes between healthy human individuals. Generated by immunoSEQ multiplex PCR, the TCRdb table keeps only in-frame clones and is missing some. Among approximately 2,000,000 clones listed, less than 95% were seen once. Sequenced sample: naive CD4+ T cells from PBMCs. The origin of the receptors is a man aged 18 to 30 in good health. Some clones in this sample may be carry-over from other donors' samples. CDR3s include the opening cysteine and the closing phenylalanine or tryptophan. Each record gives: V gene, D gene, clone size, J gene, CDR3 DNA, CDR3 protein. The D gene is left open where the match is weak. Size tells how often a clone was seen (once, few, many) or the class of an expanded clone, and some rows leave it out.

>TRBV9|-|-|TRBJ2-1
TGTGCCAGCAGCGCGGCGAGCCCCTACAATGAGCAGTTCTTC
CASSAASPYNEQFF
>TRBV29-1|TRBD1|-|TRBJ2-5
TGCAGCGTCCTTGGGACAGTACAAGAGACCCAGTACTTC
CSVLGTVQETQYF
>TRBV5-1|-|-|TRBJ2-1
TGCGCCAGCAGCTTGGAGGGGGGGAGAAACAATGAGCAGTTCTTC
CASSLEGGRNNEQFF
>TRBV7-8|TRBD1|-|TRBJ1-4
TGTGCCAGCAGCTTAGGTTTGAGGGGACAGACTTTGCTGTTTTTT
CASSLGLRGQTLLFF
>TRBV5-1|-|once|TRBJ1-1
TGCGCCAGCAGCTTTTCTAGTAGGGGGGAGGACACTGAAGCTTTCTTT
CASSFSSRGEDTEAFF
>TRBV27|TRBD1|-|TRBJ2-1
TGTGCCAGCAGTCTCTCGATGGGACAGGGATACAATGAGCAGTTCTTC
CASSLSMGQGYNEQFF
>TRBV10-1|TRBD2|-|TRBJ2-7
TGCGCCGGATGCCCCGGGACTAGCGGAACCTACGAGCAGTACTTC
CAGCPGTSGTYEQYF
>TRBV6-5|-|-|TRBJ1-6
TGTGCCAGCAGTTGGGGACGGCAGAATTCACCCCTCCACTTT
CASSWGRQNSPLHF
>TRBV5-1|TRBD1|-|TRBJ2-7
TGCGCCAGCAGCCGACAACTGGGACAGAGCTCCTACGAGCAGTACTTC
CASSRQLGQSSYEQYF
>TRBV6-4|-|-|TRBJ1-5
TGTGCCAGCACCTACCCCCGGGGGGGGGACAATCAGCCCCAGCATTTT
CASTYPRGGDNQPQHF
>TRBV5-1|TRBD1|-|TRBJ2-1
TGCGCCAGCAGCTCCACAGGGGTTAGCTCCTACAATGAGCAGTTCTTC
CASSSTGVSSYNEQFF
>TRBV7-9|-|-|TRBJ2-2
TGTGCCAGCAGCTTAAGGGGAGAGGGGACCGGGGAGCTGTTTTTT
CASSLRGEGTGELFF
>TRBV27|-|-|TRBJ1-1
TGTGCCAGCAGTTTATTGGGCAGGGAAGCTTTCTTT
CASSLLGREAFF
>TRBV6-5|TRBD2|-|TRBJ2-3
TGTGCCAGCAGAGTGGGACTAGCGTCAGATACGCAGTATTTT
CASRVGLASDTQYF
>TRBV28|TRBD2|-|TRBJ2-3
TGTGCCAGCAGGTCTAGCGGGAGGGGGGATACGCAGTATTTT
CASRSSGRGDTQYF
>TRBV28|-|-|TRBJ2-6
TGTGCCAGCAGTTCCGGCGGACCGCGCTCTGGGGCCAACGTCCTGACTTTC
CASSSGGPRSGANVLTF
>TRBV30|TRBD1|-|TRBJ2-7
TGTGCCTGGAACGAACAGGGGTACGCCTACGAGCAGTACTTC
CAWNEQGYAYEQYF
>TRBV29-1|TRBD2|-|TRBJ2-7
TGCAGCGTTGTAGGACTAGCGGGCTACGAGCAGTACTTC
CSVVGLAGYEQYF
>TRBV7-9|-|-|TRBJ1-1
TGTGCCAGCAGCTTTTCCGGGGACACTGAAGCTTTCTTT
CASSFSGDTEAFF
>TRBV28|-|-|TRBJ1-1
TGTGCCAGCAGCAAAAGCCAGGAGCGCGCTGAAGCTTTCTTT
CASSKSQERAEAFF
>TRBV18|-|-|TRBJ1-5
TGTGCCAGCCGCCTCGGGGGTGACGGGAATCAGCCCCAGCATTTT
CASRLGGDGNQPQHF
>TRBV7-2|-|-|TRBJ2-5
TGTGCCAGCAGCTTAGTTCGTGGGGCCGAGACCCAGTACTTC
CASSLVRGAETQYF
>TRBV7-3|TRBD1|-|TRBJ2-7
TGTGCCAGCAGCTTAGGACAGGGGAGGTACGAGCAGTACTTC
CASSLGQGRYEQYF
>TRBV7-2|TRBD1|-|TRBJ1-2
TGTGCCAGCAGCTTAGAGACAGGGGACTATGGCTACACCTTC
CASSLETGDYGYTF
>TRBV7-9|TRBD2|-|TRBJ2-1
TGTGCCAGCAGCCCCCTTGGACTAGCGGGAGTTTCGGGTGAGCAGTTCTTC
CASSPLGLAGVSGEQFF
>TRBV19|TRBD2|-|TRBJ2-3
TGTGCCAGTAGTTCCCCCGGGGGGGAGGCAGATACGCAGTATTTT
CASSSPGGEADTQYF
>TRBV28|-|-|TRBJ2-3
TGTGCCAGCATTGGGGCAGGGACCTTAACAGATACGCAGTATTTT
CASIGAGTLTDTQYF
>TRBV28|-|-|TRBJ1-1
TGTGCCAGCAGTTCCGACAAGTATTTGGCGAATACTGAAGCTTTCTTT
CASSSDKYLANTEAFF
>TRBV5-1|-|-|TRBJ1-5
TGCGCCAGCAGCTTGAACAGTGGAAGCAATCAGCCCCAGCATTTT
CASSLNSGSNQPQHF
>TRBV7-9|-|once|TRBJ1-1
TGTGCCAGCAGCTTCAAGAGGGGGGACTTAATCACTGAAGCTTTCTTT
CASSFKRGDLITEAFF
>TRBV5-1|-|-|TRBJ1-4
TGCGCCAGCAGCTTGGGACAGTCGGGTGAAAAACTGTTTTTT
CASSLGQSGEKLFF
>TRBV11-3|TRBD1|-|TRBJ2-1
TGTGCCAGCAGTGGACAGGGAAGGGGCAGTGAGCAGTTCTTC
CASSGQGRGSEQFF
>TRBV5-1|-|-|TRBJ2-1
TGCGCCAGCAGCTTGGATGCAGGGACTTACAATGAGCAGTTCTTC
CASSLDAGTYNEQFF
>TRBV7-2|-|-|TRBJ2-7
TGTGCCAGCAGCTTACTGGGCGCCTACGAGCAGTACTTC
CASSLLGAYEQYF
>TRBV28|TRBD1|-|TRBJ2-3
TGTGCCAGCAGTTTCCATACCCTTTACAGGGGGCAAGATACGCAGTATTTT
CASSFHTLYRGQDTQYF
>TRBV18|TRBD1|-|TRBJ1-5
TGTGCCAGCTCACCATCGACAGGGGGCCGGGGCAATCAGCCCCAGCATTTT
CASSPSTGGRGNQPQHF
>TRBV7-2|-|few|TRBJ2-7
TGTGCCAGCAGCTCCTCGGAAGTGCAAGGGCAGTACTTC
CASSSSEVQGQYF
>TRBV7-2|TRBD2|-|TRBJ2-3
TGTGCCAGCAGCTTACTAGCGGTAACTAGCACAGATACGCAGTATTTT
CASSLLAVTSTDTQYF
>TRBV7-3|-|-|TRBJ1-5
TGTGCCAGCAGCTTCCTCGAAGAACAGGGAGGTCAGCCCCAGCATTTT
CASSFLEEQGGQPQHF
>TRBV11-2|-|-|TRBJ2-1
TGTGCCAGCAGCTCCGTAGGGGGCTCCTACAATGAGCAGTTCTTC
CASSSVGGSYNEQFF
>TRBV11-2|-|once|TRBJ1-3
TGTGCCAGCAGCTTAGGACGCTCTGGAAACACCATATATTTT
CASSLGRSGNTIYF
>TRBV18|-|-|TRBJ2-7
TGTGCCAGCTCCCAAGACTCGGCCTACGAGCAGTACTTC
CASSQDSAYEQYF
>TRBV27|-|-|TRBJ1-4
TGTGCCAGCAGTTTGCGGGGAGGGGAAAAACTGTTTTTT
CASSLRGGEKLFF
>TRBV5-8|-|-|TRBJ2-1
TGTGCCAGCAGCTTTGGACGCTCCTACAATGAGCAGTTCTTC
CASSFGRSYNEQFF
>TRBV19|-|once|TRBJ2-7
TGTGCCAGTAGTGGAGGGATCCCAGGGGCCGAGCAGTACTTC
CASSGGIPGAEQYF
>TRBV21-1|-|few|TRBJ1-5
TGTGCCAGCAGCAAGGCGGATAGCAATCAGCCCCAGCATTTT
CASSKADSNQPQHF
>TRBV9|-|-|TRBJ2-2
TGTGCCAGCAGCGTAGCTCAGGGGTCCCCTCTGGGAACCGGGGAGCTGTTTTTT
CASSVAQGSPLGTGELFF
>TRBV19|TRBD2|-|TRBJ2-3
TGTGCCAGTAGTTTTGGCGGGAGTTTCACAGATACGCAGTATTTT
CASSFGGSFTDTQYF
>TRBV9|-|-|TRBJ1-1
TGTGCCAGCAGCGCCCGAACCCACAGGGAGAACACTGAAGCTTTCTTT
CASSARTHRENTEAFF
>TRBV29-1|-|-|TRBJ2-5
TGCAGCGTTGAAGAGTACAGGGCGATGGAGACCCAGTACTTC
CSVEEYRAMETQYF
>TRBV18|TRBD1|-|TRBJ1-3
TGTGCCAGCTCGGCACAGGGGGCGGCGGGAAACACCATATATTTT
CASSAQGAAGNTIYF
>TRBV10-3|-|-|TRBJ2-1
TGTGCCATCAGTGACCACCTCGATGAGCAGTTCTTC
CAISDHLDEQFF
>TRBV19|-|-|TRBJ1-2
TGTGCCAGTAGTATTGAAGGCAGGGGTACGGACTATGGCTACACCTTC
CASSIEGRGTDYGYTF
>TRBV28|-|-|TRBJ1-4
TGTGCCAGCCAATCGCCGGGGGGGGCTAATGAAAAACTGTTTTTT
CASQSPGGANEKLFF